A single TCR beta chain is shown here with its context. The data were taken from a study of blood T cell repertoires in COVID-19. Authors' processing steps: It was from reference gene primer amplification that nucleated cell counts were estimated. The assay was immunoSEQ multiplex PCR, and TCRdb's table has in-frame clones only and misses some. D and trimming come from the DNA, and the V and J calls and clone size come from that table. The sample lists 270,000 or so clones; 83% were seen once. The CDR3 contains 14 residues. Germline assignment: CDR1 SNHLY and CDR2 FYNNEI. The J segment lost 3 bases and the V segment lost 6 bases, leaving 7 bases of the junction unmatched.

The chain has TRBV2 and TRBJ1-1, with 7 bases fitting TRBD1. Sequenced: peripheral blood. This TCR was sampled from a woman aged 45-59 years who had recovered from COVID-19. The CDR3 coding sequence is TGTGCCAGCAGCTCGACAGGGATCGACACTGAAGCTTTCTTT. It specifies CASSSTGIDTEAFF.